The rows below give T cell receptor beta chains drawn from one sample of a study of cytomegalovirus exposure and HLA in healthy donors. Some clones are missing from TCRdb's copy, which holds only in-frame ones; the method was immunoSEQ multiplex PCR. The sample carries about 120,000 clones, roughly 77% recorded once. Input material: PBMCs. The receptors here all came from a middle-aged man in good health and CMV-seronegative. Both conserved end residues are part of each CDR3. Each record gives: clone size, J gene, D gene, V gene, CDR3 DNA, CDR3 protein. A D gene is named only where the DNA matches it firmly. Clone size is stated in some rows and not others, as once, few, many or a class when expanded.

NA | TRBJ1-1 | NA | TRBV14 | TGTGCCAGCAGCCAAGATATGGGAGCTAGGAACACTGAAGCTTTCTTT | CASSQDMGARNTEAFF
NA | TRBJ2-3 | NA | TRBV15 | TGTGCCACCAGCAGAGATGCGGGGATTAGCACAGATACGCAGTATTTT | CATSRDAGISTDTQYF
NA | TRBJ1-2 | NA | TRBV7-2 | TGTGCCAGCAGCTTCGATCGGGATGGGGGCTACACCTTC | CASSFDRDGGYTF
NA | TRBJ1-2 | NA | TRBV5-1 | TGCGCCAGCAGACCTGATTTCGGGGCGGGATTAGCCTATGGCTACACCTTC | CASRPDFGAGLAYGYTF
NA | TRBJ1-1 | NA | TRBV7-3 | TGTGCCAGCAGCCGCCAGGGGTGGGACACTGAAGCTTTCTTT | CASSRQGWDTEAFF
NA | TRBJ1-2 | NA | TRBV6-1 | TGTGCCAGCAGTGAAGATTACAGAAACTATGGCTACACCTTC | CASSEDYRNYGYTF
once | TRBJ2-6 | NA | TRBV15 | TGTGCCACCAGCAGAGATGGGTCTGGGGCCAACGGCCTGACTTTC | CATSRDGSGANGLTF
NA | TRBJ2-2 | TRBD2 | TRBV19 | TGTGCCAGTAGTATAGTCTCCATAGCGGGAGGGTCGAACACCGGGGAGCTGTTTTTT | CASSIVSIAGGSNTGELFF
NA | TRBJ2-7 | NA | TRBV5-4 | TGTGCCAGTAGCTGGAGGGGGAGGGGGATCCACGAGCAGTACTTC | CASSWRGRGIHEQYF
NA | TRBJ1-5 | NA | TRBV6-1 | TGTGCCAGCAGTGGAGCATATAGCAATCAGCCCCAGCATTTT | CASSGAYSNQPQHF
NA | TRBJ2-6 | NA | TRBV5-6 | TGTGCCAGCAGCTTGGCCTTGGTTAGTGGCTCTGGGGCCAACGTCCTGACTTTC | CASSLALVSGSGANVLTF
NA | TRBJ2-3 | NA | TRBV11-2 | TGTGCCAGCAGCTTTGGACACACAGATACGCAGTATTTT | CASSFGHTDTQYF
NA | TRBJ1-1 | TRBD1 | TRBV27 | TGTGCCAGCAGTACCGGACAGGGTGTTAACACTGAAGCTTTCTTT | CASSTGQGVNTEAFF
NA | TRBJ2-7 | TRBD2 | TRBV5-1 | TGCGCCAGCGCAAACTTAGCGGGGGGAACCTACGAGCAGTACTTC | CASANLAGGTYEQYF
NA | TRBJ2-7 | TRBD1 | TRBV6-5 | TGTGCCAGTACAACAGGGGACGAGCAGTACTTC | CASTTGDEQYF
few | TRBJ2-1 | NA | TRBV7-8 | TGTGCCAGCAGCACCCGGGATAGAGTCTACAATGAGCAGTTCTTC | CASSTRDRVYNEQFF
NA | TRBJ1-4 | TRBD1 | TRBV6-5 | TGTGCCAGCAGTTACTCGGACAGGATGGCTGAAAAACTGTTTTTT | CASSYSDRMAEKLFF
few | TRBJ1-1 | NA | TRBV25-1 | TGTGCCAGCCTCCCGGGGGGGAATGGCGGTGAAGCTTTCTTT | CASLPGGNGGEAFF
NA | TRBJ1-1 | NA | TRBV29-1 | TGCAGCGTTGACGAGGCCTCTGAAGCTTTCTTT | CSVDEASEAFF
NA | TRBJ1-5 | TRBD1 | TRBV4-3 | TGCGCCAGCAGCCAAGAGCAGGGGGCGTCTTCGGAGCAGCCCCAGCATTTT | CASSQEQGASSEQPQHF
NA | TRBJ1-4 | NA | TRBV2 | TGTGCCAGCAGCCACAGGGCCAGGGTTCCGGGTAGTGAAAAACTGTTTTTT | CASSHRARVPGSEKLFF
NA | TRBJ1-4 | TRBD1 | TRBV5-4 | TGTGCCAGCAGCTACCCGGACAGGGAGGGTGAAAAACTGTTTTTT | CASSYPDREGEKLFF
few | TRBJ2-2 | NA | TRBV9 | TGTGCCAGCAGCGTAGTTAGCTCTGGTGACGCCGGGGAGCTGTTTTTT | CASSVVSSGDAGELFF
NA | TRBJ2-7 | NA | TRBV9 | TGTGCCAGCAGCGTAGGTGGGGGAGGAATCGAGCAGTACTTC | CASSVGGGGIEQYF
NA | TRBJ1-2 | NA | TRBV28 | TGTGCCAGCAGTCCCTTATATTATGGCTACACCTTC | CASSPLYYGYTF
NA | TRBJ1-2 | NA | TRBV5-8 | TGTGCCAGCAGCCCCGGGGACTATGGCTACACCTTC | CASSPGDYGYTF
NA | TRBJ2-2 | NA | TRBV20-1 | TGCAGTGCTAGATTGGCGGCGGAGCTGTTTTTT | CSARLAAELFF
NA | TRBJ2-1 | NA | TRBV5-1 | TGCGCCAGCAGCTTGACAGGCGGCTACAATGAGCAGTTCTTC | CASSLTGGYNEQFF
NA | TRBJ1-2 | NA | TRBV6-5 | TGTGCCAGCAGTTACTCGATCCCGACGGAGAATGGCTACACCTTC | CASSYSIPTENGYTF
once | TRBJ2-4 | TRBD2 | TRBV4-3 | TGCGCCAGCAGCCAAGATACTAGCGGGAGAAACAGTCAGTACTTC | CASSQDTSGRNSQYF
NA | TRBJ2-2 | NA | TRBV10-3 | TGTGCCATCAGTGAGCAGGGTCTGGAGCTGTTTTTT | CAISEQGLELFF
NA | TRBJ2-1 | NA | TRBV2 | TGTGCCACAAGAGCGGTCCCCCCCTACAATGAGCAGTTCTTC | CATRAVPPYNEQFF
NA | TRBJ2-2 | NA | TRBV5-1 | TGCGCCAGCAGCTTGGAACCCCGGGGCGGGGAGCTGTTTTTT | CASSLEPRGGELFF
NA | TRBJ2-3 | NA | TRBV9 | TGTGCCAGCAGCCGTGTCACAGATACGCAGTATTTT | CASSRVTDTQYF
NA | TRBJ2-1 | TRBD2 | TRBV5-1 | TGCGCCAGCAGCTTGAGGCTAGCGGGCAGTGAGCAGTTCTTC | CASSLRLAGSEQFF
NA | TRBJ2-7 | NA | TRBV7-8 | TGTGCCAGCAGCCCCGGGGCCTGGGACACCCCCTACGAGCAGTACTTC | CASSPGAWDTPYEQYF